The rows below give T cell receptor beta chains drawn from one sample of a study of radiation and T cells in renal cell carcinoma. Generated by immunoSEQ multiplex PCR, the TCRdb table keeps only in-frame clones and is missing some. The sample carries about 140,000 clones, 75% to 90% recorded once. The specimen comprised blood, sampled from a patient whose treatment included radiotherapy and nephrectomy. The receptors come from a woman in her 50s with renal cell carcinoma. The CDR3 runs from the conserved cysteine through the conserved F or W. Each record gives: J gene, D gene, clone size, V gene, CDR3 DNA, CDR3 protein. The D gene is left open where the match is weak. Where a row states a size, it is once, few, many or the class of an expanded clone; other rows omit it.

TRBJ2-7	-	-	TRBV7-6	TGTGCCAGCAGCTTAAATTCGGGCTCGCCCTACGAGCAGTACTTC	CASSLNSGSPYEQYF
TRBJ1-4	-	-	TRBV5-1	TGCGCCAGCAGCTCGGCAACTAATGAAAAACTGTTTTTT	CASSSATNEKLFF
TRBJ2-1	TRBD2	-	TRBV7-2	TGTGCCAGCAGCTTAGAACCCAGCGGGGGGGCCTATGAGCAGTTCTTC	CASSLEPSGGAYEQFF
TRBJ2-3	-	-	TRBV19	TGTGCCAGTAGTATAGTCGGCGGGGAAGGGGATACGCAGTATTTT	CASSIVGGEGDTQYF
TRBJ1-2	-	-	TRBV19	TGTGCCAGTAGTATATGGGGTGGTGGCTACACCTTC	CASSIWGGGYTF
TRBJ2-5	-	-	TRBV7-9	TGTGCCAGCAGCACCGGGACCGCCACCGGGGGTGAGACCCAGTACTTC	CASSTGTATGGETQYF
TRBJ2-4	-	-	TRBV28	TGTGCCAGCAGTTATAGCGGTTCAAACATTCAGTACTTC	CASSYSGSNIQYF
TRBJ1-5	-	-	TRBV2	TGTGCCAGTACTCCTGTGGCAGATAGCAATCAGCCCCAGCATTTT	CASTPVADSNQPQHF
TRBJ1-1	-	few	TRBV30	TGTGCCTGGAGTGTCTTAGCTAAACAGAACACTGAAGCTTTCTTT	CAWSVLAKQNTEAFF
TRBJ1-1	-	-	TRBV2	TGTGCCAGCATCCGGATCGGGGATGAAAACACTGAAGCTTTCTTT	CASIRIGDENTEAFF